The 3 T cell receptor beta chains below were found in one sample sequenced in a study of human thymus T cells. Thymus was obtained from resections taken during corrective heart surgery. This table comes from immunoSEQ multiplex PCR, and its TCRdb copy is limited to in-frame clones, with some not included. The sample consists of about 78,000 clones, around 96% of them appearing once. Sequencing was carried out using thymus tissue. The receptors were sampled from a boy in the first two years of life with a congenital heart defect but otherwise immunologically healthy.

The rearrangement links TRBV5-6 to TRBJ1-2; D perhaps matches TRBD1 (5 bases). V was trimmed by 5 bases and J by 4 bases, leaving 9 bases between them. CDR1 SGHDT and CDR2 YYEEEE come from the germline V gene. The CDR3 totals 12 residues. In DNA form, the CDR3 reads TGTGCCAGCAGTGGACAAATCTATGGCTACACCTTC. Encoded protein: CASSGQIYGYTF.

The V gene is TRBV5-5, the J gene TRBJ2-7; D not certain. Germline V gene lookup returns CDR1 SGHKS and CDR2 YYEKEE (reference sequence). Trimming cost V 4 bases and J 0 bases, with 8 bases left between them. There are 13 residues in the CDR3. CDR3 protein: CASSPRSSYEQYF. The CDR3 DNA sequence: TGTGCCAGCAGCCCGCGGAGCTCCTACGAGCAGTACTTC.

This clone was recorded once. The chain carries TRBV5-1 and TRBJ2-7; unclear D gene. The CDR3 sequence is 11 residues long. Germline CDR1 is SGHRS and CDR2 is YFSETQ. V was clipped by 1 base and J by 7 bases, with 6 bases between them. CDR3: CASSLTEEQYF. DNA for the CDR3: TGCGCCAGCAGCTTGACCGAAGAGCAGTACTTC.